This record covers a single T cell receptor (beta chain). Mismatch with germline at one junction end may stem from a read error. The sample is drawn from a study of T cells in Graves' hyperthyroidism and ophthalmopathy. The CDR3 has 14 amino acids. Germline-derived CDR1 and CDR2 are SNHLY and FYNNEI. RNA transcripts provided the source from which TCR beta CDR3 regions were amplified. A first-round RT-PCR of the TCR CDR3 used the HTBI primer set. TCRdb re-called the multiplex PCR reads through MiXCR, storing one row per CDR3 protein. The sample shows hundreds of thousands of distinct CDR3 sequences, about 45% of them seen only once.

The chain recombines TRBV2 with TRBJ1-1; D call uncertain. The sample comprised peripheral blood or thyroid tissue (not recorded which). This receptor was obtained from an adult man with Graves' disease, either hyperthyroidism or ophthalmopathy (not recorded which). Written as DNA, the CDR3 is TGTGCCTGCAGTGAGAGCAGACTGAACACTGAAGCTTTCTTT. Residues: CACSESRLNTEAFF.